The T cell receptor (beta chain) described here comes from a study of T cell responses to AZD1222 COVID-19 vaccine. Study-level points and caveats: Baseline antibody screening turned up just six or seven seropositive AZD1222 recipients. Elevations in Spike-specific TCR breadth and depth followed administration of two AZD1222 doses. All repertoire sampling was performed exclusively after the peak T cell response. Nearly half of spike-specific TCRs reportedly target variant regions that are unmutated in the B.1.351 and B.1.1.7 variants.

CDR1 and CDR2 (germline): SEHNR, FQNEAQ (reference sequence). V was pared by 6 bases and J by 0 bases, with 4 bases between. This CDR3 is 12 amino acids long. The table lists this clone with a count of one. The antigen is not known. TCRdb keeps only in-frame clones here, not all; method: immunoSEQ multiplex PCR. The sample has around 100,000 clones, roughly 90% seen once. The starting material was peripheral blood, obtained on day 0 of AZD1222 vaccination. This receptor was obtained from an adult in good health. The chain couples TRBV7-9 to TRBJ2-3; no definite D call. CDR3 loop: CASRFSTDTQYF. The DNA of the CDR3 is TGTGCCAGCAGGTTCAGCACAGATACGCAGTATTTT.